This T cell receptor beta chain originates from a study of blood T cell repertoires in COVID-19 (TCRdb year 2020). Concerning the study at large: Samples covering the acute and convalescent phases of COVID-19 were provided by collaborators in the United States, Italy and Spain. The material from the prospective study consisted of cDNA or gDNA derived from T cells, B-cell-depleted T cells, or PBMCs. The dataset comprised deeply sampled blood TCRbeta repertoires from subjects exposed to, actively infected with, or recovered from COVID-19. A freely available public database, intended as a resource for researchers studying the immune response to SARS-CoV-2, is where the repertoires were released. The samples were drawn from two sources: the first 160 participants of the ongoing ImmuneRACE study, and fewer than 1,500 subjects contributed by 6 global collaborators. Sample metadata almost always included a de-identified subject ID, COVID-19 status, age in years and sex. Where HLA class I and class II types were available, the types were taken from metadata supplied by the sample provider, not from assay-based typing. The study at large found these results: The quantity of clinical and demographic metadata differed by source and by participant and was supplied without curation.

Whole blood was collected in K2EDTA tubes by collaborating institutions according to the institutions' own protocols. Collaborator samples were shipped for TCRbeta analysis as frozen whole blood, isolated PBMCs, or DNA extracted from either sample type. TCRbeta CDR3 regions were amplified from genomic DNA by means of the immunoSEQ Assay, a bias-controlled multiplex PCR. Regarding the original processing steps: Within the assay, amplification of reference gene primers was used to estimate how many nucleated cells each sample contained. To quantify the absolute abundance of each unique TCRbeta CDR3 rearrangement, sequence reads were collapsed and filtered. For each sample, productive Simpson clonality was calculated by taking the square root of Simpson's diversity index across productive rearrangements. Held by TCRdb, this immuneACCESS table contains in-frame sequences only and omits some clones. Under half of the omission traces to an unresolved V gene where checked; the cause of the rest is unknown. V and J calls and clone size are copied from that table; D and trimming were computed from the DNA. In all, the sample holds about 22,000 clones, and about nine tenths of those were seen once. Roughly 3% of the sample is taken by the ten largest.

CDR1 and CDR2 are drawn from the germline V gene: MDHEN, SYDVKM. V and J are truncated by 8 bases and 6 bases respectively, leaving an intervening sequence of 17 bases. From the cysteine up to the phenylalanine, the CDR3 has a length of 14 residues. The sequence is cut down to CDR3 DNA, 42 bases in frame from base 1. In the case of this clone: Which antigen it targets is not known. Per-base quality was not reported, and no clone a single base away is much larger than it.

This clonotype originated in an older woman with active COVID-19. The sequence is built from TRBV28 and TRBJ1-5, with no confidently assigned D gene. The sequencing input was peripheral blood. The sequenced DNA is TGTGCCAGCTCGGTCCCCCTACGGGGTCAGCCCCAGCATTTT. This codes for CASSVPLRGQPQHF.